This T cell receptor beta chain was obtained from a study of patients and donors after allogeneic stem cell transplantation. One entry per CDR3 protein results from TCRdb running MiXCR on the RT-PCR reads. This sample yields roughly 960,000 distinct CDR3 sequences, of which 18% are seen a single time; approximately 5.9% belongs to the top ten. This TCR came from a human donor who was either an allogeneic HSCT recipient or a stem cell or donor lymphocyte infusion donor (not recorded which). It is not recorded whose cells these are; they may come from a transplant donor. Sequencing used blood, either unsorted or a sorted T cell fraction (not recorded which).

The CDR3 nucleotides read TGTGCCATCGGGAACGGAGACACAGATACGCAGTATTTT. Residues: CAIGNGDTDTQYF. The J gene is TRBJ2-3, the V gene TRBV10-3; D remains unclear. Germline V gene sequence: CDR1 ENHRY, CDR2 SYGVKD. The V and J ends lost 8 bases and 2 bases respectively, with 11 bases between them. The CDR3 is 13 amino acids.